These 27 T cell receptor beta chains were all obtained from the same sample, sequenced in a study of T cells in Graves' hyperthyroidism and ophthalmopathy. RNA transcripts served as the template for amplifying TCR beta CDR3 regions. TCR CDR3 underwent first-round RT-PCR with the HTBI primer set. One entry per CDR3 protein, called by TCRdb with MiXCR from the multiplex PCR reads. The table includes about 380,000 distinct CDR3 sequences, 15% to 20% detected once. The specimen was blood. These receptors all come from a man younger than 30 with Graves' ophthalmopathy.

This clonotype showed up many times. This chain joins TRBV7-9 and TRBJ2-3, with unresolved D. The CDR3 has 14 amino acids. CDR1 and CDR2 from the germline V gene are SEHNR and FQNEAQ (reference sequence). Between the trimmed V and J ends, which lost 6 bases and 0 bases, there was a span of 10 bases. For the CDR3, the DNA is TGTGCCAGCAGAATGACTCGTAGCACAGATACGCAGTATTTT. As protein: CASRMTRSTDTQYF.

This clonotype was recorded many times. This chain connects TRBV20-1 to TRBJ1-1, with a possible D match to TRBD1 (6 bases). Germline V gene data show CDR1 as DFQATT and CDR2 as SNEGSKA (reference sequence). CDR3 length: 14 amino acids. V lost 0 bases and J 5 bases, leaving 13 bases between the germline ends. The CDR3 DNA follows: TGCAGTGCTAGAGATAGGGCAGGGGTGACTGAAGCTTTCTTT. This codes for CSARDRAGVTEAFF.

This clonotype was counted at least ten times. The chain combines TRBV10-3 with TRBJ1-2; no definite D call. V shed 9 bases and J shed 8 bases, with 19 bases lying between them. The CDR3 sequence is 13 residues long. Germline V gene data show CDR1 as ENHRY and CDR2 as SYGVKD. CDR3 DNA: TGTGCCATGTCCTTAACTATTGAGGAGGGCTACACCTTC. Its translation: CAMSLTIEEGYTF.

This clonotype was recorded at least ten times. The junction differs from germline at one of its ends, possibly a read error. The V and J genes are TRBV20-1 and TRBJ2-7, with TRBD1 matching over 8 bases. This CDR3 region has 14 residues. Germline V lookup: CDR1 DFQATT, CDR2 SNEGSKA (reference sequence). CDR3 sequence reads: CSAGGQGHSYEQYF. CDR3 nucleotides: TGCAGTGCGGGAGGACAGGGACACTCCTACGAGCAATACTTC.

Worth noting for this clonotype: This could be a read error, since a much larger clone is one nucleotide away. The rearrangement uses TRBV27 and TRBJ2-1, with a tentative D call TRBD1 (6 bases). CDR1 and CDR2 (germline): MNHEY, SMNVEV (reference sequence). The CDR3 spans 16 residues. Here the CDR3 DNA reads TGTGCCAGCAGTTTATTCGACAGGTTCTCCTACAATGAGCAGCTCTTC. Protein product: CASSLFDRFSYNEQLF.

This clonotype was detected a few times. The chain couples TRBV6-6 to TRBJ2-7; D remains ambiguous. Germline-derived CDR1 and CDR2 are MNHNY and SVGAGI (reference sequence). V lost 0 bases to trimming and J lost 1 base, with 13 bases between them. This CDR3 comprises 16 residues. The CDR3 region has the DNA TGTGCCAGCAGTTACTCGCCTCGGGCAGCTTCCTACGAGCAGTACTTC. Protein: CASSYSPRAASYEQYF.

In this sample, this clonotype turned up a few times. The chain employs TRBV12-3 or TRBV12-4 and TRBJ2-2; TRBD1 aligns across 8 bases. J was trimmed by 7 bases and V by 1 base; bases with no gene match: 5. The CDR3 consists of 15 residues. For the CDR3, the DNA is TGTGCCAGCAGTTTAGGGCAGGGGGCCAGCGGGGAGCTGTTTTTT. Encoded protein: CASSLGQGASGELFF.

This clonotype was found a few times. The chain uses TRBV5-1 and TRBJ1-6; no reliable D call. The V gene's germline CDR1 is SGHRS and CDR2 YFSETQ. Trimming took 3 bases from V and 0 from J, leaving 7 bases between them. The CDR3 length is 15 residues. DNA of the CDR3: TGCGCCAGCAGCTCCAGGAGCTCCTATAATTCACCCCTCCACTTT. Its protein is CASSSRSSYNSPLHF.

This clonotype was observed at least ten times. V usage is TRBV5-1 and J usage is TRBJ1-4, with D perhaps matching TRBD1 (6 bases). The CDR3 runs to 14 residues. V was cut by 2 bases and J by 10 bases, with 15 bases left in between. Germline V gene lookup returns CDR1 SGHRS and CDR2 YFSETQ. CDR3 loop: CASSLQGEAGKLFF. The CDR3 bases are TGCGCCAGCAGCTTACAGGGTGAGGCTGGAAAACTGTTTTTT.

There are a few counts of this clonotype. V usage is TRBV19 and J usage is TRBJ1-5; D unresolved. From germline, CDR1 is LNHDA and CDR2 SQIVND (reference sequence). V lost 5 bases to trimming and J lost 0 bases, with 14 bases between them. This CDR3 comprises 16 residues. The CDR3 DNA reads TGTGCCAGTAGTTCGATGGACGGTCATAGCAATCAGCCCCAGCATTTT. It translates to CASSSMDGHSNQPQHF.

In this sample, this clonotype turned up a few times. The J gene is TRBJ2-7, the V gene TRBV7-9, with 10 bases aligning to TRBD1. V dropped 7 bases and J dropped 5; count of bases not matched to a gene: 14. The CDR3 is 16 residues long. The germline gives CDR1 SEHNR, CDR2 FQNEAQ (reference sequence). The CDR3 DNA reads TGTGCCAGCACCTACCGGGACAGGGGATTTCTCAACGAGCAGTACTTC. This encodes CASTYRDRGFLNEQYF.

The chain employs TRBV5-6 and TRBJ1-5, with D possibly being TRBD1 (5 bases). This CDR3 has 15 amino acids. Per the germline V gene, CDR1 is SGHDT and CDR2 is YYEEEE. The germline V and J ends were trimmed by 1 base and 7 bases, with 15 bases remaining between them. The CDR3 sequence is CASSLRTSAGQPQHF. CDR3 bases: TGTGCCAGCAGCTTGAGGACCTCAGCAGGGCAGCCCCAGCATTTT. Combining the CDR3 with reference TRBV5-6 and TRBJ1-5 gives the whole variable domain DAGVTQSPTHLIKTRGQQVTLRCSPKSGHDTVSWYQQALGQGPQFIFQYYEEEERQRGNFPDRFSGHQFPNYSSELNVNALLLGDSALYLCASSLRTSAGQPQHFGDGTRLSIL.

This clonotype has only a few counts. The CDR3 reads CASRESRTGATYNSPLHF. The CDR3 DNA follows: TGTGCCAGCAGGGAGTCCCGGACAGGGGCCACCTATAATTCACCCCTCCACTTT. The chain couples TRBV2 to TRBJ1-6, with 9 nucleotides matching TRBD1. This CDR3 spans 18 amino acids. Trimming removed 6 bases from V and 2 bases from J; junction bases left unmatched: 11. Germline CDR1 SNHLY, CDR2 FYNNEI.

This clonotype was recorded a few times. This chain uses TRBV12-5 with TRBJ1-2; D remains ambiguous. Germline V gene data show CDR1 as LGHNT and CDR2 as FRNRAP. V lost 1 base and J 8 bases, leaving 11 bases between the germline ends. The CDR3 is 13 amino acids. The CDR3 DNA follows: TGTGCTAGTGGTTTGGATCTTATGGAAGGCTACACCTTC. Translation: CASGLDLMEGYTF. Looking up the rest from reference TRBV12-5 and TRBJ1-2 gives the full variable domain: DARVTQTPRHKVTEMGQEVTMRCQPILGHNTVFWYRQTMMQGLELLAYFRNRAPLDDSGMPKDRFSAEMPDATLATLKIQPSEPRDSAVYFCASGLDLMEGYTFGSGTRLTVV.

This clonotype was observed a few times. This sequence joins TRBV20-1 and TRBJ2-1; 13 nucleotides line up with TRBD2. Germline values: CDR1 DFQATT, CDR2 SNEGSKA (reference sequence). The CDR3 is 14 residues long. Trimming at V came to 6 bases and at J to 3 bases, leaving 2 bases not matched to a gene. CDR3: CSATSGGVYNEQFF. CDR3 nucleotide sequence: TGCAGTGCAACTAGCGGGGGGGTCTACAATGAGCAGTTCTTC.

This clonotype was counted ten times or more. The genes are TRBV28 and TRBJ2-1; D not resolved. V gave up 5 bases and J gave up 6 bases, with 14 bases separating them. This CDR3 has 14 residues. Germline lookup yields CDR1 MDHEN and CDR2 SYDVKM. The DNA for the CDR3 is TGTGCCAGCAGTCGCAGACTGGGCGCCAATGAGCAGTTCTTC. Protein product: CASSRRLGANEQFF.

Ten or more counts support this clonotype. This chain connects TRBV3-1 to TRBJ2-1; 8 nucleotides agree with TRBD2. The germline V gene has CDR1 LGHDT and CDR2 YNNKEL (reference sequence). This CDR3 has 15 amino acids. Losses at the gene ends were 0 bases for V and 4 bases for J; bases not matched to a gene: 2. The DNA of the CDR3 is TGTGCCAGCAGCCAAGATCGGGGGGGGTACAATGAGCAGTTCTTC. This encodes CASSQDRGGYNEQFF.

This clonotype was observed many times. The DNA of the CDR3 is TGTGCCAGCACTACTTATCCAGATACGCAGTATTTT. Translated: CASTTYPDTQYF. This rearrangement joins TRBV27 to TRBJ2-3; D not certain. V was cut by 7 bases and J by 4 bases, with 9 bases left in between. This CDR3 is built from 12 residues. In germline, CDR1 is MNHEY, CDR2 SMNVEV (reference sequence).

This clonotype was seen ten or more times. The CDR3 DNA follows: TGTGCCAGCAGCGCCGCCAACGACCCGGGGCAGTACTTC. Protein product: CASSAANDPGQYF. The chain is built from TRBV28 and TRBJ2-7; D not resolved. V dropped 6 bases and J dropped 9 bases, with 18 bases sitting between them. Germline V gene data show CDR1 as MDHEN and CDR2 as SYDVKM. CDR3 length: 13 amino acids. The variable domain in full, completed from reference TRBV28 and TRBJ2-7, reads DVKVTQSSRYLVKRTGEKVFLECVQDMDHENMFWYRQDPGLGLRLIYFSYDVKMKEKGDIPEGYSVSREKKERFSLILESASTNQTSMYLCASSAANDPGQYFGPGTRLTVT.

This clonotype has ten or more counts. The chain has TRBV12-3 or TRBV12-4 and TRBJ1-2; weak D call: TRBD1 (5 bases). This CDR3 is built from 11 residues. V lost 11 bases, J lost 6 bases, and 13 bases lay in between. In DNA form, the CDR3 reads TGTGCCTCTGGCTCGGGGGATGGCTACACCTTC. This translates into CASGSGDGYTF.

This clonotype was found many times. The J gene is TRBJ1-6, the V gene TRBV2; D is undetermined. This CDR3 comprises 12 residues. Germline V gene lookup returns CDR1 SNHLY and CDR2 FYNNEI. V gave up 6 bases and J gave up 9 bases, with 9 bases separating them. CDR3 amino acids: CASSPSRSPLHF. CDR3 DNA: TGTGCCAGCAGCCCTTCCCGTTCACCCCTCCACTTT. Looking up the rest from reference TRBV2 and TRBJ1-6 gives the full variable domain: EPEVTQTPSHQVTQMGQEVILRCVPISNHLYFYWYRQILGQKVEFLVSFYNNEISEKSEIFDDQFSVERPDGSNFTLKIRSTKLEDSAMYFCASSPSRSPLHFGNGTRLTVT.

The rearrangement joins TRBV18 to TRBJ2-1; 7 bases are a match to TRBD1. The J segment lost 2 bases and the V segment lost 4 bases, leaving 5 bases of the junction unmatched. CDR1 and CDR2 from the germline V gene are KGHSH and LQKENI. The CDR3 is 15 residues long. The CDR3, as DNA: TGTGCCAGCTCACTGACAGGGCCCCCCTACAATGAGCAGTTCTTC. Its protein product is CASSLTGPPYNEQFF.

In this sample, this clonotype turned up a few times. The chain uses TRBV19 and TRBJ2-3, with D possibly TRBD2 on 6 matching bases. V was shortened by 3 bases and J by 5 bases, with 12 bases between the two germline ends. Germline V gives CDR1 LNHDA, CDR2 SQIVND (reference sequence). The CDR3 is made up of 14 amino acids. This CDR3 is CASSIREAVDTQYF. The CDR3 region has the DNA TGTGCCAGTAGTATCAGGGAGGCTGTAGATACGCAGTATTTT.

This clonotype was observed at least ten times. The chain has TRBV12-3 or TRBV12-4 and TRBJ2-1, with 15 positions matching TRBD2. V was pared by 4 bases and J by 9 bases, with 4 bases of the junction left unmatched. The CDR3 contains 15 residues. The CDR3 DNA reads as TGTGCCAGCAGTTACGGACTAGCGGGGGGGTTTGAGCAGTTCTTC. This sequence encodes CASSYGLAGGFEQFF.

The CDR3: CATSSDLNTEAFF. The CDR3 nucleotides read TGTGCCACCAGCAGCGACCTGAACACTGAAGCTTTCTTT. The chain links TRBV15 to TRBJ1-1; D call uncertain. Deletions cut 3 bases from V and 0 bases from J, with 5 bases between. This CDR3 has 13 residues. Germline values: CDR1 LNHNV, CDR2 YYDKDF (reference sequence). Supplemented by reference TRBV15 and TRBJ1-1, the full variable domain reads DAMVIQNPRYQVTQFGKPVTLSCSQTLNHNVMYWYQQKSSQAPKLLFHYYDKDFNNEADTPDNFQSRRPNTSFCFLDIRSPGLGDTAMYLCATSSDLNTEAFFGQGTRLTVV.

This clonotype was counted ten times or more. This sequence joins TRBV3-1 and TRBJ2-7; D gene uncertain. The CDR3 covers 13 residues. V lost 3 bases and J lost 0, with 6 bases in between. Germline CDR1 reads LGHDT; CDR2 reads YNNKEL (reference sequence). As DNA, the CDR3 is TGTGCCAGCAGCCAGAGAGACTCCTACGAGCAGTACTTC. It specifies CASSQRDSYEQYF.

Ten or more counts support this clonotype. V gene TRBV13 combines with J gene TRBJ1-5; D is undetermined. The germline CDR1 and CDR2 sequences are PRHDT and FYEKMQ (reference sequence). V lost 4 bases and J lost 2, with 15 bases in between. The CDR3 runs to 16 residues. Here the CDR3 DNA reads TGTGCCAGCAGCTACGGACTCTCTCGGGGCAATCAGCCCCAGCATTTT. The encoded protein is CASSYGLSRGNQPQHF.